This TCR beta chain was obtained from a study of T cells after posttransplantation cyclophosphamide. Points from the study as a whole: Tissue-infiltrating T cells from skin or gut overlapped little with blood T cells.

TCRdb's table, derived via immunoSEQ multiplex PCR, lists solely in-frame clones and lacks some. The sample lists tens of thousands of clones; around 88% were seen once. In the case of this clone: Its antigen is not known.

The CDR3 contains 14 residues. J gave up 6 bases and V 6 bases, and 2 bases lay outside the gene matches. Germline V lookup: CDR1 SNHLY, CDR2 FYNNEI. This sequence was found in a woman aged 55 to 70 with a blood cancer, CMV-positive, and with a related stem cell donor. Input material: PBMCs. This sequence joins TRBV2 and TRBJ2-7, with TRBD2 matching 16 bases. In DNA, the CDR3 is TGTGCCAGCAGGGGACTAGCGGGGGGGTCCGAGCAGTACTTC. It codes for CASRGLAGGSEQYF.